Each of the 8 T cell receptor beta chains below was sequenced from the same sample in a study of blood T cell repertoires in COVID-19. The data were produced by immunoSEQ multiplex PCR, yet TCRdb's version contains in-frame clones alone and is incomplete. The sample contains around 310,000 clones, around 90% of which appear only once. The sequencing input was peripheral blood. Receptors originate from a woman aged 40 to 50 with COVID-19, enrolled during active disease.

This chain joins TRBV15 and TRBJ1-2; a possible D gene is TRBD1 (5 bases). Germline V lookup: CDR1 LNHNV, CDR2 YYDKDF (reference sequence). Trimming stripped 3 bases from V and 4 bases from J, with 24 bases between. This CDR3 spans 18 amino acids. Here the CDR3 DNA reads TGTGCCACCAGCAGGTCAGGGCTCCGCGACGGTGACTTCTATGGCTACACCTTC. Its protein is CATSRSGLRDGDFYGYTF.

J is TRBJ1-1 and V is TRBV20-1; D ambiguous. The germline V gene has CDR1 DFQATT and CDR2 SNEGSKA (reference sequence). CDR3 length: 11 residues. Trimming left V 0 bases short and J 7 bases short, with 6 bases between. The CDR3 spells CSARDRGEAFF. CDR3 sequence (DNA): TGCAGTGCTAGAGATCGCGGTGAAGCTTTCTTT.

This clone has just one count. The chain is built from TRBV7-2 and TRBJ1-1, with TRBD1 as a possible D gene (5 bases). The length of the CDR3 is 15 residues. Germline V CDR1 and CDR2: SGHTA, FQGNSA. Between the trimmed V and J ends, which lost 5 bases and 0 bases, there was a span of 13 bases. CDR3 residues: CASSRDSLLNTEAFF. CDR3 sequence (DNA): TGTGCCAGCAGCAGAGACAGCCTTCTGAACACTGAAGCTTTCTTT.

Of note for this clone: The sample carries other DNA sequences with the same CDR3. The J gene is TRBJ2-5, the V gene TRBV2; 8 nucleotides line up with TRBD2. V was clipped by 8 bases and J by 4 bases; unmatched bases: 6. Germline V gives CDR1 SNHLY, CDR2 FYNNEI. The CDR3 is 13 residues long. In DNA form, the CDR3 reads TGTGCCAGCTCCGGGGGGGGGCGAGAGACCCAGTACTTC. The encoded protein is CASSGGGRETQYF.

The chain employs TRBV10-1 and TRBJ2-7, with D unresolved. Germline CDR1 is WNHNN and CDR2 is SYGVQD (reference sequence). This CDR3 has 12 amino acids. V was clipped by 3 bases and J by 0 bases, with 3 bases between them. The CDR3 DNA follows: TGCGCCAGCAGTGACAACTCCTACGAGCAGTACTTC. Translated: CASSDNSYEQYF.

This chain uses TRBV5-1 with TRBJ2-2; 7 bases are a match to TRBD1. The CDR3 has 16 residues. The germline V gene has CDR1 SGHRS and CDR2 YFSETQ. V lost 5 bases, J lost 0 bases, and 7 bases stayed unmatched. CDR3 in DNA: TGCGCCAGCAGTCGACAAGGGGGCGCGAACACCGGGGAGCTGTTTTTT. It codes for CASSRQGGANTGELFF.

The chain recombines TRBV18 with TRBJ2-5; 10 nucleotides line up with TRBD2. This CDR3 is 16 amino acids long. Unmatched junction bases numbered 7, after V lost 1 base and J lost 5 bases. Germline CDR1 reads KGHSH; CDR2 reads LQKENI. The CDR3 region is CASSPLAGGSIETQYF. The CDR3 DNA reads TGTGCCAGCTCACCACTAGCGGGGGGCTCTATTGAGACCCAGTACTTC.

The CDR3 protein is CASSSTSGTADTQYF. CDR3 sequence (DNA): TGTGCCAGCAGCTCGACTAGCGGGACAGCAGATACGCAGTATTTT. This rearrangement joins TRBV5-4 to TRBJ2-3; TRBD2 matches 11 bases. With 3 bases clipped from V and 4 bases from J, the junction kept 4 bases outside the gene matches. CDR1 is SGHNT and CDR2 is YYREEE in the germline V gene (reference sequence). This CDR3 region has 15 residues.